The 21 T cell receptor beta chains below all came from one sample that was sequenced in a study of human T cells and chemical hapten exposure (dated by TCRdb to about 2021). The label giving this sample's time point can be read as: patch test 1, 2 weeks after DPC sensitization. In light of the paper, this sample's treatment or condition label describes: therapeutic diphenylcyclopropenone sensitization with weekly scalp DPC. Total RNA was extracted from unfractionated whole blood that had been collected in Tempus Blood RNA tubes. The library was obtained by RACE. The run used a NextSeq 500. In TCRdb, the public reads were trimmed at Q25 with fastp and aligned with MiXCR, with productive beta chains retained. For every CDR3 protein sequence, its rows merge into one entry that carries the most common genes and DNA. The sample profile shows roughly 34,000 distinct CDR3 sequences; about 6.3% of them were found once. The ten biggest clones cover roughly 9.1% of the sample.

The sample was whole blood, taken in connection with sensitization to the hapten diphenylcyclopropenone (DPC). These receptors were taken from a woman under 40 with alopecia areata. Some clones in this sample may be carry-over from other donors' samples.

In its sample, this clonotype is medium-sized (0.01 to 0.1%). V and J are TRBV29-1 and TRBJ2-3; D possibly corresponds to TRBD1 (5 bases). CDR1 is SQVTM and CDR2 is ANQGSEA in the germline V gene. Between the trimmed V and J ends, which lost 6 bases and 3 bases, there was a span of 19 bases. The CDR3 is 15 amino acids. The CDR3 sequence: CSVQGLPLNTDTQYF. CDR3 nucleotides: TGCAGCGTCCAGGGCCTACCCCTGAATACAGATACGCAGTATTTT.

This clonotype came up many times. The chain couples TRBV3-1 to TRBJ2-1, with D unresolved. Trimming removed 0 bases at V and 6 bases at J, with 12 bases between. Looked up from germline, CDR1 is LGHDT and CDR2 is YNNKEL (reference sequence). This CDR3 region has 15 residues. CDR3 coding DNA: TGTGCCAGCAGCCAAGATATCGGCAGGTTCAATGAGCAGTTCTTC. Amino acid sequence: CASSQDIGRFNEQFF.

This clonotype was picked up many times. The chain recombines TRBV5-4 with TRBJ1-2, with D perhaps TRBD1 (5 bases). Trimming took off 8 bases at V and 6 bases at J, with 11 bases between the two ends. Germline V gives CDR1 SGHNT, CDR2 YYREEE (reference sequence). CDR3 length: 11 residues. This CDR3 is CASNGGDGYTF. CDR3 coding DNA: TGTGCCAGTAACGGGGGGGATGGCTACACCTTC.

There are many counts of this clonotype. The chain links TRBV7-8 to TRBJ1-1; D gene unclear. CDR1 is SGHVS, CDR2 FQNEAQ, per germline. This CDR3 spans 12 amino acids. The V end was cut by 3 bases, the J end by 3 bases, with 5 bases between. CDR3: CASSFGDTEAFF. DNA of the CDR3: TGTGCCAGCAGCTTTGGGGACACTGAAGCTTTCTTT.

Turning to this clonotype: Given a much more abundant clone one base away, this may be a read error. For the CDR3, the DNA is TGTGCCAGCAGCGTCTCGTCCGGACAGCCCCAGCATTTT. Translated, it gives CASSVSSGQPQHF. The V call is TRBV7-3, the J call TRBJ1-5; unclear D gene. Germline V gene sequence: CDR1 SGHTA, CDR2 FQGTGA. This CDR3 spans 13 amino acids. Trimming cost V 5 bases and J 7 bases, with 12 bases left between them.

V and J are TRBV20-1 and TRBJ1-2; 8 bases are a match to TRBD1. CDR3 length equals 12 residues. Germline assignment: CDR1 DFQATT and CDR2 SNEGSKA (reference sequence). The trim removed 6 bases at V and 7 bases at J, leaving 7 bases unmatched. This CDR3 is CSAGDRSPGYTF. The DNA of the CDR3 is TGCAGTGCGGGGGACAGGTCGCCTGGCTACACCTTC.

The rearrangement uses TRBV28 and TRBJ2-7; weak D call: TRBD2 (7 bases). With 8 bases removed from V and 10 bases from J, the gap between germline ends came to 24 bases. Germline lookup yields CDR1 MDHEN and CDR2 SYDVKM. The CDR3 runs 14 residues. Here the CDR3 reads CASPPGRTAQDQYF. The CDR3 DNA reads as TGTGCCAGCCCGCCCGGGAGGACAGCTCAGGACCAGTACTTC.

This chain connects TRBV3-1 to TRBJ1-2; possible D gene TRBD1, 6 bases. V was cut by 0 bases and J by 3 bases, with 11 bases left in between. In germline, CDR1 is LGHDT, CDR2 YNNKEL (reference sequence). There are 15 residues in the CDR3. The CDR3 nucleotides read TGTGCCAGCAGCCAAGATACGGCAGGGGACTATGGCTACACCTTC. The encoded protein is CASSQDTAGDYGYTF.

The chain carries TRBV4-3 and TRBJ1-5; no reliable D call. The CDR3 spans 15 residues. The ends were cut back, 0 bases at V and 0 bases at J, with 6 bases in the middle. CDR1 is LGHNA and CDR2 is YSLEER in the germline V gene. CDR3 nucleotide sequence: TGCGCCAGCAGCCAAGAGGTCAATAGCAATCAGCCCCAGCATTTT. As protein: CASSQEVNSNQPQHF.

This clonotype was recorded a few times. This chain uses TRBV6-2 or TRBV6-3 with TRBJ1-6, with D unresolved. The germline V and J ends were trimmed by 3 bases and 8 bases, with 11 bases remaining between them. CDR3 size: 14 residues. The germline V gene has CDR1 MNHEY and CDR2 SVGEGT. The chain's CDR3 is CASSYAIKDSPLHF. The CDR3 region has the DNA TGTGCCAGCAGTTATGCAATCAAGGATTCACCCCTCCACTTT.

This clonotype was detected ten times or more. The chain has TRBV13 and TRBJ1-6; tentative D call: TRBD1 (5 bases). Germline lookup yields CDR1 PRHDT and CDR2 FYEKMQ (reference sequence). The CDR3 covers 16 residues. With 0 bases removed from V and 3 bases from J, the gap between germline ends came to 9 bases. DNA for the CDR3: TGTGCCAGCAGCTTAGGCAGGGTGCACTATAATTCACCCCTCCACTTT. It codes for CASSLGRVHYNSPLHF.

This clonotype has more than one count but fewer than ten. One junction end does not reproduce the germline sequence, and a read error may be involved. The chain's CDR3 is CAGGRQTSKDTQYF. In DNA, the CDR3 is TGTGCCGGGGGGAGACAGACTAGCAAAGATACGCAGTATTTT. The chain combines TRBV30 with TRBJ2-3, with 7 bases identical to TRBD2. This CDR3 contains 14 residues. Germline V lookup: CDR1 GTSNPN, CDR2 SVGIG (reference sequence).

V gene TRBV7-2 combines with J gene TRBJ2-3; 9 positions agree with TRBD2. This CDR3 is built from 16 residues. Per the germline V gene, CDR1 is SGHTA and CDR2 is FQGNSA. The V segment lost 1 base and the J segment 9 bases; nucleotides outside the gene matches: 11. CDR3 loop: CASSLESGTSTLTQYF. The CDR3 nucleotides are TGTGCCAGCAGCTTAGAATCCGGGACTAGCACTCTCACGCAGTATTTT.

In its sample, this clonotype is medium-sized. The chain combines TRBV10-2 with TRBJ2-7; D may be TRBD1 (6 bases). Germline lookup yields CDR1 WSHSY and CDR2 SAAADI. The length of the CDR3 is 14 residues. Trimming took off 3 bases at V and 4 bases at J, with 13 bases between the two ends. CDR3 in DNA: TGCGCCAGCAGTGATACAGGGCTGGGATACGAGCAGTACTTC. As protein: CASSDTGLGYEQYF.

There are a few counts of this clonotype. The CDR3 DNA reads TGTGCCAGCAGTTTCAGGGGGAGCACTGAAGCTTTCTTT. Translated: CASSFRGSTEAFF. V usage is TRBV28 and J usage is TRBJ1-1, with 7 nucleotides matching TRBD1. Unmatched junction bases numbered 2, after V lost 3 bases and J lost 4 bases. The CDR3 consists of 13 residues. Germline CDR1 MDHEN, CDR2 SYDVKM.

This clonotype has more than one count but fewer than ten. The chain uses TRBV6-5 and TRBJ1-1, with TRBD1 matching over 7 bases. The CDR3 is made up of 16 amino acids. CDR1 is MNHEY, CDR2 SVGAGI, per germline. V trimming: 0 bases; J trimming: 7 bases; junction bases outside the gene matches: 11. The CDR3 bases are TGTGCCAGCAGTTACTCGAAAACAGGGGCCTACGGTGAAGCTTTCTTT. It translates to CASSYSKTGAYGEAFF.

This chain uses TRBV9 with TRBJ2-3, with 10 bases matching TRBD1. This CDR3 has 15 amino acids. Losses at the gene ends were 4 bases for V and 1 base for J; bases not matched to a gene: 3. The germline CDR1 and CDR2 sequences are SGDLS and YYNGEE. DNA of the CDR3: TGTGCCAGCAGCTTGGGGACAGGGGGCACAGATACGCAGTATTTT. Its translation is CASSLGTGGTDTQYF.

This chain joins TRBV5-1 and TRBJ2-3; D unclear. Germline V lookup: CDR1 SGHRS, CDR2 YFSETQ. V was pared by 0 bases and J by 4 bases, with 6 bases between. There are 13 residues in the CDR3. The CDR3 DNA is TGCGCCAGCAGCTTGGTAGTAGCAGATACGCAGTATTTT. It specifies CASSLVVADTQYF.

The rearrangement joins TRBV6-2 or TRBV6-3 to TRBJ2-7; D gene uncertain. CDR3 size: 14 residues. The germline V and J ends were trimmed by 2 bases and 1 base, with 9 bases remaining between them. In germline, CDR1 is MNHEY, CDR2 SVGEGT. This CDR3 reads CASSYGRHSYEQYF. The CDR3 nucleotides read TGTGCCAGCAGTTACGGAAGGCATTCCTACGAGCAGTACTTC.

This clonotype was counted ten times or more. J is TRBJ2-7 and V is TRBV6-2 or TRBV6-3, with 7 bases fitting TRBD1. V shed 8 bases, J shed 3 bases, and the junction held 10 bases outside the gene matches. There are 14 residues in the CDR3. Germline V CDR1 and CDR2: MNHEY, SVGEGT. The CDR3 protein is CASRGPGGFYEQYF. CDR3 in DNA: TGTGCCAGCCGCGGGCCAGGGGGTTTCTACGAGCAGTACTTC.

This clonotype occurred many times. This rearrangement joins TRBV29-1 to TRBJ1-2; D is unclear. V lost 2 bases, J lost 0 bases, and 16 bases lay in between. The germline V gene has CDR1 SQVTM and CDR2 ANQGSEA. The CDR3 is 16 residues long. CDR3 in amino acids: CSVELLPEGTNYGYTF. The DNA of the CDR3 is TGCAGCGTTGAATTGCTCCCCGAGGGTACTAACTATGGCTACACCTTC.